The clone carrying this T cell receptor (beta chain) was seen a handful of times. This entry comes from a study of blood T cell repertoires in COVID-19. About the study: Material from acute and convalescent COVID-19 was sourced from the United States, Italy and Spain. From T cells, B-cell-depleted T cells, or PBMCs came the material, which was cDNA or gDNA.

Study processing details: Counts of nucleated cells, estimated from reference gene primer amplification, were obtained. Generated by immunoSEQ multiplex PCR, the TCRdb table keeps only in-frame clones and is missing some. The V and J calls and the clone size are those of that table, but D and trimming were determined from the DNA. The sample has about 89,000 clones; roughly 80% are singletons. The CDR3 spans 14 residues. Germline CDR1 is SEHNR and CDR2 is FQNEAQ (reference sequence). The junction had 9 bases not matched to a gene; V was cut back by 6 bases and J by 5 bases. The chain uses TRBV7-9 and TRBJ2-7; 8 nucleotides agree with TRBD2. The sequenced sample was peripheral blood. The receptor was isolated from a woman of 80 years or more with acute or convalescent COVID-19. CDR3 protein: CASRRAGDWNEQYF. The DNA for the CDR3 is TGTGCCAGCAGGCGAGCGGGAGATTGGAACGAGCAGTACTTC.